The clone carrying this TCR beta chain has only a few counts. The data were taken from a study of shared clonotypes between healthy human individuals. Germline V gene data show CDR1 as SGHTA and CDR2 as FQGTGA. The CDR3 sequence is 14 residues long. Trimming cost V 2 bases and J 1 base, with 8 bases left between them. Sequenced by immunoSEQ multiplex PCR; TCRdb stores in-frame clones only, minus some. The sample yields over a million clones, around 76% seen once. The receptor comes from a young man in good health. The V gene is TRBV7-3, the J gene TRBJ1-1, with D tentatively TRBD1 (6 bases). Sequenced: memory CD4+ T cells sorted from blood. The sample's subset: CD45RA-negative fraction. The DNA for the CDR3 is TGTGCCAGCAGCTTAGGAGGGGGGAACACTGAAGCTTTCTTT. This encodes CASSLGGGNTEAFF.